Below, 11 T cell receptor beta chains from the same sample are listed, as sequenced in a study of shared clonotypes between healthy human individuals. The repertoire was sequenced with immunoSEQ multiplex PCR; TCRdb's copy has only in-frame clones and lacks some. Of some 500,000 clones in the sample, about 96% were seen once. The sample taken for sequencing was naive CD4+ T cells sorted from blood. The subset was: CD45RA+ positively selected. The receptors originated from a woman in her 30s in good health.

The chain couples TRBV4-1 to TRBJ2-4, with D possibly matching TRBD2 (6 bases). CDR3 length: 21 amino acids. V gave up 1 base and J gave up 0 bases, with 25 bases separating them. Looked up from germline, CDR1 is MGHRA and CDR2 is YSYEKL. The CDR3 DNA reads TGCGCCAGCAGCCAAGGCCCCCCCCGGCGGGGAATTCAACTAGCCAAAAACATTCAGTACTTC. It translates to CASSQGPPRRGIQLAKNIQYF.

The table lists this clone with a count of one. The rearrangement joins TRBV1 to TRBJ2-7; TRBD1, the D gene given by the table, was not confirmed from the DNA. TRBV1 is assigned pseudogene status. This CDR3 is 17 amino acids long. The CDR3 DNA follows: TGCACCAGCAGCCAAGATCCGCCAAGGGACAGGGCTTACGAGCAGTACTTC. Its translation is CTSSQDPPRDRAYEQYF.

The chain couples TRBV5-1 to TRBJ2-7; 8 nucleotides align to TRBD1. The germline V gene has CDR1 SGHRS and CDR2 YFSETQ. This CDR3 has 15 residues. Unmatched junction bases numbered 10, after V lost 3 bases and J lost 5 bases. The CDR3: CASSSGTGIHHEQYF. CDR3 coding DNA: TGCGCCAGCAGCTCCGGGACAGGAATTCATCACGAGCAGTACTTC.

The CDR3 protein is CASSAGSGRTLHF. The CDR3 coding sequence is TGTGCCAGCAGTGCAGGGTCGGGTCGAACCCTCCACTTT. The chain links TRBV7-8 to TRBJ1-6, with D maybe TRBD1 (5 bases). The CDR3 length is 13 residues. Germline V gene lookup returns CDR1 SGHVS and CDR2 FQNEAQ. V lost 6 bases and J 14 bases, leaving 17 bases between the germline ends.

About this clone itself: The junction departs from germline at one end; a sequencing error may be responsible. This chain links TRBV5-1 with TRBJ1-1; D possibly corresponds to TRBD1 (5 bases). Germline CDR1 SGHRS, CDR2 YFSETQ. This CDR3 comprises 14 residues. The CDR3 loop reads CASSREDGAREGSF. The CDR3 nucleotides read TGCGCCAGCAGCAGGGAGGACGGGGCCCGTGAGGGGAGCTTT. Filled out from reference TRBV5-1 and TRBJ1-1, the complete variable domain reads KAGVTQTPRYLIKTRGQQVTLSCSPISGHRSVSWYQQTPGQGLQFLFEYFSETQRNKGNFPGRFSGRQFSNSRSEMNVSTLELGDSALYLCASSREDGAREGSFGQGTRLTVV.

The V call is TRBV6-5, the J call TRBJ2-4; 7 bases match TRBD1. Germline-derived CDR1 and CDR2 are MNHEY and SVGAGI. This CDR3 spans 15 amino acids. Trimming at V came to 6 bases and at J to 8 bases, leaving 13 bases not matched to a gene. The CDR3 region has the DNA TGTGCCAGCAGGGCCGCCGTTACAGGGGCGGACATTCAGTACTTC. It is translated as CASRAAVTGADIQYF.

In DNA, the CDR3 is TGTGCCAGCAGCCTGGTCCTCCGGGACTTCACCTACGAGCAGTACTTC. Translation gives CASSLVLRDFTYEQYF. The gene calls are TRBV7-9 and TRBJ2-7; D is possibly TRBD2 (6 bases). V was trimmed by 5 bases and J by 2 bases, leaving 19 bases between them. The CDR3 extends over 16 amino acids. Per the germline V gene, CDR1 is SEHNR and CDR2 is FQNEAQ (reference sequence). Drawing the rest from reference TRBV7-9 and TRBJ2-7, the complete variable domain is DTGVSQNPRHKITKRGQNVTFRCDPISEHNRLYWYRQTLGQGPEFLTYFQNEAQLEKSRLLSDRFSAERPKGSFSTLEIQRTEQGDSAMYLCASSLVLRDFTYEQYFGPGTRLTVT.

Only one count was recorded for this clone. The chain joins TRBV7-3 to TRBJ1-1, with D possibly TRBD1 on 5 matching bases. This CDR3 spans 14 amino acids. In germline, CDR1 is SGHTA, CDR2 FQGTGA. Trimming left V 4 bases short and J 4 bases short, with 13 bases between. The CDR3 protein is CASSSQGAPTEAFF. The CDR3 nucleotides are TGTGCCAGCAGCTCTCAGGGAGCCCCCACTGAAGCTTTCTTT.

The chain links TRBV28 to TRBJ1-3; tentative D call: TRBD1 (5 bases). The germline gives CDR1 MDHEN, CDR2 SYDVKM. Between the trimmed V and J ends, which lost 3 bases and 0 bases, there was a span of 6 bases. CDR3 length equals 14 residues. The CDR3 loop is CASSLGDSGNTIYF. CDR3 bases: TGTGCCAGCAGTTTGGGGGACTCTGGAAACACCATATATTTT.

This chain uses TRBV30 with TRBJ2-7; weak D call: TRBD1 (8 bases). CDR3 length: 14 residues. V was clipped by 3 bases and J by 3 bases, with 15 bases between them. Germline CDR1 is GTSNPN and CDR2 is SVGIG (reference sequence). CDR3 region: CAWRGGTGVYEQYF. The DNA of the CDR3 is TGTGCCTGGAGGGGGGGGACAGGAGTCTACGAGCAGTACTTC.

This rearrangement joins TRBV7-9 to TRBJ2-7; TRBD2 might be the D (5 bases). V dropped 2 bases and J dropped 4 bases, with 6 bases sitting between them. Germline CDR1 reads SEHNR; CDR2 reads FQNEAQ (reference sequence). The CDR3 is 12 amino acids. The CDR3 sequence: CASSLLAYEQYF. The CDR3, as DNA: TGTGCCAGCAGCTTACTAGCATACGAGCAGTACTTC.